This T cell receptor (beta chain) was profiled in a study of CD8 T cells in Susac syndrome. RNA in amounts of roughly 0.5 to 1 ug was reverse transcribed with random hexamers. TCR beta CDR3 was amplified by immunoSEQ covering 54 Vbeta and 13 Jbeta. TCRdb recomputed calls from the immunoSEQ multiplex PCR reads with MiXCR, one row per CDR3 protein. Of about 190,000 distinct CDR3 sequences in the sample, about 95% were seen once. Sequencing of TCR beta was performed on blood CD8+ and CD4+ T cells. The control participants were healthy donors, and these controls were matched with respect to both age and sex. The authors negatively isolated CD8+ and CD4+ T cells and FACS-enriched TEMRA cells. The specimen sequenced was CD4+ T cells from PBMCs. The source of this sequence is a human donor in good health.

The CDR3 loop reads CASSQRLNYGYTF. As DNA, the CDR3 is TGTGCCAGCAGCCAACGGCTTAACTATGGCTACACCTTC. The gene calls are TRBV3-1 and TRBJ1-2; D ambiguous. Germline loops: CDR1 LGHDT, CDR2 YNNKEL (reference sequence). V lost 2 bases, J lost 1 base, and 5 bases lay in between. The CDR3 loop spans 13 amino acids.